This T cell receptor beta chain was found in a study of shared clonotypes between healthy human individuals. The assay was immunoSEQ multiplex PCR, and TCRdb's table has in-frame clones only and misses some. This sample has nearly 750,000 clones; just under 75% occur once, and the top ten carry about 1.7%. The CDR3 is 15 amino acids. Trimming pared 7 bases from V and 4 bases from J, leaving 19 bases between. Germline CDR1 reads MDHEN; CDR2 reads SYDVKM. Material: memory CD4+ T cells sorted from blood. Subset described: CD45RA-negative fraction. This TCR derives from a woman aged 25 to 39 in good health. The chain joins TRBV28 to TRBJ2-5, with D perhaps matching TRBD1 (5 bases). The CDR3 sequence is CASNPRVQGGETQYF. The CDR3 coding sequence is TGTGCCAGCAACCCCAGAGTGCAGGGCGGAGAGACCCAGTACTTC.